The rows below give T cell receptor beta chains drawn from one sample of a study of T cells in Graves' hyperthyroidism and ophthalmopathy. One entry per CDR3 protein results from TCRdb running MiXCR on the multiplex PCR reads. The top ten clones hold around 15% of a sample with almost 350,000 distinct CDR3 sequences, about a sixth of them seen once. Sequenced material: blood. These receptor sequences come from a woman aged 35 to 49 with Graves' ophthalmopathy. The conserved cysteine and the conserved F or W are not part of the CDR3 here. D genes are given only for firm matches. Clone size is shown for a subset of rows, as once, few, many or a class of expanded clone.

many . TRBV19 ASSVLQGTGNTIY
many . TRBV20-1 SARDPSVYEQY
many . TRBV19 ASSGLGGSNQPQH
many . TRBV7-2 ASSLVFQFFTPTKQETQY
many . TRBV29-1 SVVLGLWIREQY
many . TRBV6-5 ASSYPIGANNYGYT
. . TRBV12-3/TRBV12-4 ASSLVQRDYGYT
. . TRBV29-1 SGGDSSYEQY
. TRBD2 TRBV20-1 SARSGTSGMYEQY
many . TRBV11-2 ASSYQTAWAEAF
many . TRBV6-5 ASSYGGHSGANVLT
many . TRBV5-8 ASRPMTLTRYEQY
few TRBD2 TRBV7-3 ASSLGLAGEGEQF
many TRBD1 TRBV20-1 SAPRTGTGGYT
. . TRBV6-5 ASSYWGDEQF
. . TRBV28 ASSFGLTNTYEQY
many . TRBV12-3/TRBV12-4 ASSSGGSTYEQY
many . TRBV20-1 SATDRLDRYEQY
many . TRBV27 ASSFRQKNTEAF
many . TRBV19 ASSIGVQMSYEQY
many TRBD1 TRBV6-5 ASSYLDRVGNTIY
. . TRBV24-1 ATGSGFGTEAF
. . TRBV12-3/TRBV12-4 ASSRPGTQETQY
. TRBD2 TRBV28 ASSFAPGTSGRSGYEQY
. . TRBV9 ASSVVSTMSYGYT
many . TRBV12-3/TRBV12-4 ASSPGTSDTGELF
many . TRBV9 ASKGSDTEAF
. TRBD2 TRBV6-5 ASNTRTSEADTQY
few TRBD1 TRBV28 ASSLGTGGDTGELF
many . TRBV9 ASSRPDGPYYEQY
. TRBD1 TRBV27 ASRQTGVPSGANVLT
many . TRBV6-5 ASTFIEGNYGYT
many TRBD1 TRBV6-2/TRBV6-3 ASREDRGWFEQY
many TRBD1 TRBV12-3/TRBV12-4 ASSVSGGMGNTGELF
many . TRBV20-1 SAPDDGNYGYT
many . TRBV6-5 ASSYSLLGGGETQY
. . TRBV5-1 ASSLDFGSRTEAF
many TRBD1 TRBV28 ASSPSGQGGYGYT
many . TRBV29-1 SVEASDDYEQY
many . TRBV6-1 ASSGAYRAGYGYT
many . TRBV20-1 SARPQGNTEAF
many TRBD1 TRBV6-5 ASRLRQGEGTEAF
many TRBD1 TRBV19 ASSFGTGGTEAF
many . TRBV20-1 SARDRGRGESGELF
many TRBD2 TRBV11-2 ASSLSGVSGTETQY
many . TRBV12-3/TRBV12-4 ASSFEPQFIVIYEQY
many TRBD2 TRBV4-3 ASSQELGGSQETQY
many . TRBV5-6 ASSSGDLHEQY
. . TRBV7-3 ASSLRRFVEGGNTGELF
many . TRBV2 ASSARSTDTQY
many TRBD1 TRBV7-3 ASSPTGTGRVHT
few . TRBV4-1 ASSQGLITPLH
many TRBD1 TRBV6-1 ASSPGQGFEQY
many . TRBV14 ASSQDNSGKGDTGELF
many . TRBV28 ASSLPDIGNIQY
many . TRBV3-1 ASSQEADDYEQY
. TRBD1 TRBV29-1 SGGTGSTEAF
many . TRBV4-1 ASSQDPPGPNHQPQH
many TRBD1 TRBV6-1 ASRPQGRTDTQY